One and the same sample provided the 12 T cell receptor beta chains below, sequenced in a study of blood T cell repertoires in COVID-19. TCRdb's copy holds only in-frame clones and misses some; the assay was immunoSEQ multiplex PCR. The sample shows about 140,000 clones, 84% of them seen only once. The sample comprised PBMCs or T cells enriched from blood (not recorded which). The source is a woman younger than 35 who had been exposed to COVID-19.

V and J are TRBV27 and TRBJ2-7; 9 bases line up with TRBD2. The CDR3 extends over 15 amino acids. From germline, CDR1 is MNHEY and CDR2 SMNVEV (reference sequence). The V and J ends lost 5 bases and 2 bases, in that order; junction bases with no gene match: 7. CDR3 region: CASSPTSGFTYEQYF. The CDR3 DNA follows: TGTGCCAGCAGTCCGACTAGCGGCTTTACCTACGAGCAGTACTTC.

CDR3: CASSLESGGYNEQFF. The CDR3 DNA reads TGTGCCAGCAGTTTAGAGTCGGGGGGATACAATGAGCAGTTCTTC. The gene calls are TRBV27 and TRBJ2-1; TRBD2 agrees at 7 bases. Trimming took 2 bases from V and 4 from J; bases not matched to a gene: 5. CDR3 length equals 15 residues. The germline V gene has CDR1 MNHEY and CDR2 SMNVEV (reference sequence).

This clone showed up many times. The CDR3 coding sequence is TGTGCCAGTAGTATAGTCGGGACAGGCCACACCGGGGAGCTGTTTTTT. The encoded protein is CASSIVGTGHTGELFF. The V call is TRBV19, the J call TRBJ2-2; 8 bases align to TRBD1. From germline, CDR1 is LNHDA and CDR2 SQIVND (reference sequence). Trimming removed 1 base from V and 3 bases from J; junction bases left unmatched: 4. This CDR3 region has 16 residues.

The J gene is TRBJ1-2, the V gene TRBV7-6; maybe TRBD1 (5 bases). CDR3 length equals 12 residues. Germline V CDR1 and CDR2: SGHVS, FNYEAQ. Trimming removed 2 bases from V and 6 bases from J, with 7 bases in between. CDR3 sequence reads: CASSLRGNGYTF. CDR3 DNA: TGTGCCAGCAGCTTAAGGGGAAATGGCTACACCTTC. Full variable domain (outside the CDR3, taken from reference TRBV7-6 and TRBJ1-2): GAGVSQSPRYKVTKRGQDVALRCDPISGHVSLYWYRQALGQGPEFLTYFNYEAQQDKSGLPNDRFSAERPEGSISTLTIQRTEQRDSAMYRCASSLRGNGYTFGSGTRLTVV.

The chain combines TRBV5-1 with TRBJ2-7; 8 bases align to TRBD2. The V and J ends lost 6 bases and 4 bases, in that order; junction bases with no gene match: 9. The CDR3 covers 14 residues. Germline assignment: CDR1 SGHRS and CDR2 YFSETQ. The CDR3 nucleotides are TGCGCCAGCACCTTAACTAGCGGAAGTTACGAGCAGTACTTC. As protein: CASTLTSGSYEQYF.

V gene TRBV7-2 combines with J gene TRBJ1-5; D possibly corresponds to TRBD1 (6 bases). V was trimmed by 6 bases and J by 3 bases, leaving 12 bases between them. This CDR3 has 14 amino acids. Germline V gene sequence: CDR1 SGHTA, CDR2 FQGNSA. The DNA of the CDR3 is TGTGCCAGCAGTCTGGACAGATTCAATCAGCCCCAGCATTTT. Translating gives CASSLDRFNQPQHF.

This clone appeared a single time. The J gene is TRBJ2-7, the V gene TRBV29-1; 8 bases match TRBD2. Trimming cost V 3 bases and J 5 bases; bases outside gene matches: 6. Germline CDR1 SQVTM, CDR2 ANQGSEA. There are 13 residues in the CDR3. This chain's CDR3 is CSVEAGGIHEQYF. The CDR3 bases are TGCAGCGTTGAGGCGGGAGGTATCCACGAGCAGTACTTC.

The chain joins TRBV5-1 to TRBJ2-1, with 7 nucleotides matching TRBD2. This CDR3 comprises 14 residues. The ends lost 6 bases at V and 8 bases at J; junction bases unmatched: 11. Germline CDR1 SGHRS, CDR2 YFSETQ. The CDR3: CASNPGGSPDEQFF. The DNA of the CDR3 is TGCGCCAGCAATCCGGGCGGGAGTCCCGATGAGCAGTTCTTC.

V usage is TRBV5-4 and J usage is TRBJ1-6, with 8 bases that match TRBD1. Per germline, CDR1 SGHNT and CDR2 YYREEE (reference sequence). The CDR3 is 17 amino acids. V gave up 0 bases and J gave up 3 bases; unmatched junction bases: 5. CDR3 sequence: CASSLGQGNSYNSPLHF. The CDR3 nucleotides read TGTGCCAGCAGCTTGGGACAGGGGAACAGCTATAATTCACCCCTCCACTTT.

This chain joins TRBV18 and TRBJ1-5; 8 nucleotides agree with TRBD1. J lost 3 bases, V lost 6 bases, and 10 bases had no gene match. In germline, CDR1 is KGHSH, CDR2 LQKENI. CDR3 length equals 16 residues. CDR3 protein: CASSHETGVNNQPQHF. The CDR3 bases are TGTGCCAGCTCCCACGAGACAGGGGTCAACAATCAGCCCCAGCATTTT.

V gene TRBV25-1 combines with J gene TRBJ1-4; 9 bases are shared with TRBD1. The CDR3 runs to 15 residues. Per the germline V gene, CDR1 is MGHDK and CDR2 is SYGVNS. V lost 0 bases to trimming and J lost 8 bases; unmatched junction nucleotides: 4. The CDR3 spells CASSEYGTGREKLFF. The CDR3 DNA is TGTGCCAGCAGTGAATACGGGACAGGGCGCGAAAAACTGTTTTTT. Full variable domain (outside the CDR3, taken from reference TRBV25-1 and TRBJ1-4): EADIYQTPRYLVIGTGKKITLECSQTMGHDKMYWYQQDPGMELHLIHYSYGVNSTEKGDLSSESTVSRIRTEHFPLTLESARPSHTSQYLCASSEYGTGREKLFFGSGTQLSVL.

The CDR3 nucleotides read TGTGCCACTAACCCGCGGGACTTACCCTACGAGCAGTACTTC. It is translated as CATNPRDLPYEQYF. The V and J genes are TRBV10-3 and TRBJ2-7, with D perhaps TRBD2 (6 bases). Germline V CDR1 and CDR2: ENHRY, SYGVKD. The CDR3 totals 14 residues. Trimming shortened V by 10 bases and J by 2 bases, and 18 bases separated the two germline ends.